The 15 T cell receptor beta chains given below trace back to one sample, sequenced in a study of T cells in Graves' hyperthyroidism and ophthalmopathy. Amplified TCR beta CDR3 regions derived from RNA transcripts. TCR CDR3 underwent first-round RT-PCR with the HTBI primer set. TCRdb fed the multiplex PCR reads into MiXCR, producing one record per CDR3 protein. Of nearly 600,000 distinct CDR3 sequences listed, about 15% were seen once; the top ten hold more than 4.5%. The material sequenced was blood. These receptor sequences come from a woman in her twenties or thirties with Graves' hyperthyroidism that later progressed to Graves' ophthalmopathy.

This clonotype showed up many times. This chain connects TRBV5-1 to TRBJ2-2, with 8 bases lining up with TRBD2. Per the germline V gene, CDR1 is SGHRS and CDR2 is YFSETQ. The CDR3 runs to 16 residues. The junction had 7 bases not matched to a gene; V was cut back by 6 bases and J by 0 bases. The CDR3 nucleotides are TGCGCCAGCAAATTACTAGCGGTAACGAACACCGGGGAGCTGTTTTTT. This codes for CASKLLAVTNTGELFF.

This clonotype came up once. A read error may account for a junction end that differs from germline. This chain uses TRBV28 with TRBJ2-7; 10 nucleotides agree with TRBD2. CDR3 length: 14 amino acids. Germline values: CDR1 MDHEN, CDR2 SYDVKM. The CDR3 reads CASSLVAGGYEQHF. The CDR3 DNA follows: TGTGCCAGCAGTTTGGTAGCGGGAGGCTACGAGCAGCACTTC. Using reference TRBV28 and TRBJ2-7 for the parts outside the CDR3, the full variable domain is DVKVTQSSRYLVKRTGEKVFLECVQDMDHENMFWYRQDPGLGLRLIYFSYDVKMKEKGDIPEGYSVSREKKERFSLILESASTNQTSMYLCASSLVAGGYEQHFGPGTRLTVT.

CDR3 residues: CASSPPRTSGTDTQYF. The DNA for the CDR3 is TGTGCCAGCAGCCCCCCCCGGACTAGCGGCACAGATACGCAGTATTTT. The rearrangement joins TRBV9 to TRBJ2-3; TRBD2 matches at 9 bases. Germline assignment: CDR1 SGDLS and CDR2 YYNGEE. The junction had 7 bases not matched to a gene; V was cut back by 4 bases and J by 1 base. The CDR3 loop spans 16 amino acids.

The CDR3 protein is CATSKTQGYQETQYF. In nucleotides, the CDR3 is TGTGCCACCAGCAAGACCCAGGGGTACCAAGAGACCCAGTACTTC. The rearrangement links TRBV15 to TRBJ2-5; D perhaps matches TRBD1 (6 bases). CDR3 size: 15 residues. CDR1 is LNHNV, CDR2 YYDKDF, per germline (reference sequence). Trimming took off 4 bases at V and 0 bases at J, with 12 bases between the two ends.

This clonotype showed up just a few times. The CDR3 coding sequence is TGTGCCAGCAGCGTAGCTACCGAAAAAATTTACGAGCAGTACTTC. This codes for CASSVATEKIYEQYF. The rearrangement joins TRBV9 to TRBJ2-7; no firm D call. V was trimmed by 0 bases and J by 4 bases, leaving 14 bases between them. Germline assignment: CDR1 SGDLS and CDR2 YYNGEE. The CDR3 covers 15 residues.

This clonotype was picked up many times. CDR3 residues: CSVAGQEGTEAFF. In nucleotides, the CDR3 is TGCAGCGTTGCAGGTCAGGAGGGAACTGAAGCTTTCTTT. The chain combines TRBV29-1 with TRBJ1-1; D gene ambiguous. V shed 4 bases and J shed 5 bases, with 14 bases lying between them. CDR3 length: 13 residues. Germline CDR1 reads SQVTM; CDR2 reads ANQGSEA. Full variable domain (rest looked up from reference TRBV29-1 and TRBJ1-1): SAVISQKPSRDICQRGTSLTIQCQVDSQVTMMFWYRQQPGQSLTLIATANQGSEATYESGFVIDKFPISRPNLTFSTLTVSNMSPEDSSIYLCSVAGQEGTEAFFGQGTRLTVV.

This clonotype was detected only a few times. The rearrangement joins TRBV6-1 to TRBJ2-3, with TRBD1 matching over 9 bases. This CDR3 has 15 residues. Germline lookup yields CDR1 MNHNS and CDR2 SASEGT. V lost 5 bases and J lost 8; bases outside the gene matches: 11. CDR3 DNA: TGTGCCAGCAGTCGTACAGGGGGCCGAGGGGGTACGCAGTATTTT. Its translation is CASSRTGGRGGTQYF.

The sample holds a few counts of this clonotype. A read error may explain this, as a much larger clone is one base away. The CDR3 DNA is TGTGCCAGCAGACTAGCGGGAGCGGCAGATACGCGGTATTTT. Protein: CASRLAGAADTRYF. The gene calls are TRBV6-1 and TRBJ2-3, with TRBD2 matching over 11 bases. The CDR3 totals 14 residues. Per germline, CDR1 MNHNS and CDR2 SASEGT.

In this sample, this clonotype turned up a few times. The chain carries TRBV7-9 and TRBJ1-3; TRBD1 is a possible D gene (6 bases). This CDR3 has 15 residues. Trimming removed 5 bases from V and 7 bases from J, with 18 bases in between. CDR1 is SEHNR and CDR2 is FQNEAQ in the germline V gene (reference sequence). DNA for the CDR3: TGTGCCAGCAGCCCCGACTTCTCGAGGGGGAACACCATATATTTT. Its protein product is CASSPDFSRGNTIYF.

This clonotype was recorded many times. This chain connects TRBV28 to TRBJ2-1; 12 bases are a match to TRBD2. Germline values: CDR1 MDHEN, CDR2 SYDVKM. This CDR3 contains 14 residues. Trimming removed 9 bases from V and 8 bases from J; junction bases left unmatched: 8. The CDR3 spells CASYGTSGQDEQFF. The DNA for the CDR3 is TGTGCCAGTTATGGGACTAGCGGGCAAGATGAGCAGTTCTTC.

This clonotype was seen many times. CDR3 protein: CSVDLGQGNTEAFF. Written as DNA, the CDR3 is TGCAGCGTTGATTTGGGGCAGGGGAACACTGAAGCTTTCTTT. The V and J genes are TRBV29-1 and TRBJ1-1; TRBD1 might be the D (5 bases). This CDR3 has 14 residues. Trimming cost V 3 bases and J 1 base, with 12 bases left between them. Germline lookup yields CDR1 SQVTM and CDR2 ANQGSEA.

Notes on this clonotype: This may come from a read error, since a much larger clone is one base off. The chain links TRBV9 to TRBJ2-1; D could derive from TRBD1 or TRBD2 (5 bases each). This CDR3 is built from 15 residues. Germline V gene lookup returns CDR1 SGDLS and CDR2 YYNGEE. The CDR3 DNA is TGTACCAGCAGCGTCGACGGGGACCTGTACAATGAGCAGTTCTTC. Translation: CTSSVDGDLYNEQFF.

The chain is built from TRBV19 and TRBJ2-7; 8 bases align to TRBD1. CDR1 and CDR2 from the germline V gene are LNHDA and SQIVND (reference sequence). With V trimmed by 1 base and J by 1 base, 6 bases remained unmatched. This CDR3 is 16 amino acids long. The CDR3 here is CASSIGLGQGSYEQYF. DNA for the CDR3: TGTGCCAGTAGTATAGGACTAGGACAGGGATCCTACGAGCAGTACTTC.

The CDR3 DNA sequence: TGCGCCAGCAGCCAGGGACTAGCGGGGAAAGAGACCCAGTACTTC. The encoded protein is CASSQGLAGKETQYF. The chain links TRBV5-1 to TRBJ2-5, with 13 nucleotides matching TRBD2. Trimming took 4 bases from V and 3 from J; bases not matched to a gene: 3. Germline V gene sequence: CDR1 SGHRS, CDR2 YFSETQ. This CDR3 spans 15 amino acids.

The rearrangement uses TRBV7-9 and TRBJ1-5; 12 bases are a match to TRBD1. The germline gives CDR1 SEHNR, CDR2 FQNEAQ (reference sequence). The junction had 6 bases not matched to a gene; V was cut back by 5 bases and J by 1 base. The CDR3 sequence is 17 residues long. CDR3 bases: TGTGCCAGCAGCCCGGGACAGGGGGCCTGGAGCAATCAGCCCCAGCATTTT. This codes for CASSPGQGAWSNQPQHF.